These 24 T cell receptor beta chains share one sample of origin, sequenced in a study of blood T cell repertoires in COVID-19. Sequencing used immunoSEQ multiplex PCR; TCRdb keeps in-frame clones, though not all of them. This sample has 75,000 to 90,000 clones, with around 78% found just once. Sequenced input: peripheral blood. The receptors were sampled from a human donor in a cohort sampled during active COVID-19.

This clone was seen once. The V call is TRBV11-2, the J call TRBJ2-1; D is ambiguous. CDR1 is SGHAT, CDR2 FQNNGV, per germline. The length of the CDR3 is 16 residues. Trimming removed 1 base from V and 4 bases from J, with 14 bases in between. DNA of the CDR3: TGTGCCAGCAGCTTAGGGGCCGGAATGGCATACAATGAGCAGTTCTTC. Translation gives CASSLGAGMAYNEQFF.

The V gene is TRBV9, the J gene TRBJ1-3; perhaps TRBD1 as D (5 bases). The CDR3 spans 15 residues. Trimming shortened V by 0 bases and J by 2 bases, and 9 bases separated the two germline ends. Germline V CDR1 and CDR2: SGDLS, YYNGEE. The DNA of the CDR3 is TGTGCCAGCAGCGTAGCACGGGGGGCTGGAAACACCATATATTTT. Translating it yields CASSVARGAGNTIYF. The whole variable domain, remainder taken from reference TRBV9 and TRBJ1-3, is DSGVTQTPKHLITATGQRVTLRCSPRSGDLSVYWYQQSLDQGLQFLIQYYNGEERAKGNILERFSAQQFPDLHSELNLSSLELGDSALYFCASSVARGAGNTIYFGEGSWLTVV.

The J gene is TRBJ2-7, the V gene TRBV19; D possibly corresponds to TRBD2 (6 bases). The length of the CDR3 is 13 residues. V gave up 8 bases and J gave up 4 bases, with 15 bases separating them. Germline CDR1 LNHDA, CDR2 SQIVND (reference sequence). The CDR3: CASSSAGGYEQYF. DNA for the CDR3: TGTGCCAGTTCTTCAGCGGGTGGGTACGAGCAGTACTTC.

The rearrangement links TRBV2 to TRBJ2-7, with TRBD1 identical over 7 bases. This CDR3 comprises 15 residues. V shed 7 bases, J shed 1 base, and the junction held 10 bases outside the gene matches. Germline CDR1 is SNHLY and CDR2 is FYNNEI. The CDR3 DNA sequence: TGTGCCAGCACCAACCAGGGACAGTTTTCCTACGAGCAGTACTTC. This gives the protein CASTNQGQFSYEQYF.

This chain links TRBV18 with TRBJ1-5, with TRBD1 matching 7 bases. There are 15 residues in the CDR3. Per germline, CDR1 KGHSH and CDR2 LQKENI. The trim removed 3 bases at V and 4 bases at J, leaving 6 bases unmatched. The CDR3 sequence is CASSPGRGRNQPQHF. CDR3 nucleotides: TGTGCCAGCTCACCCGGGAGGGGGCGAAATCAGCCCCAGCATTTT.

The chain employs TRBV6-5 and TRBJ1-3, with D perhaps matching TRBD1 (5 bases). This CDR3 spans 14 amino acids. In germline, CDR1 is MNHEY, CDR2 SVGAGI. V lost 10 bases to trimming and J lost 1 base, with 14 bases between them. CDR3 loop: CATNGGASGNTIYF. Here the CDR3 DNA reads TGTGCCACCAACGGAGGGGCGTCTGGAAACACCATATATTTT.

The V call is TRBV28, the J call TRBJ2-7, with TRBD2 matching 7 bases. The CDR3 spans 14 residues. V dropped 2 bases and J dropped 2; count of bases not matched to a gene: 3. CDR1 MDHEN and CDR2 SYDVKM come from the germline V gene. Written as DNA, the CDR3 is TGTGCCAGCAGTTTAGCGCGGGGGACCTACGAGCAGTACTTC. Its translation is CASSLARGTYEQYF.

The chain recombines TRBV7-3 with TRBJ2-1; 8 bases align to TRBD1. CDR3 length equals 16 residues. The trim removed 1 base at V and 8 bases at J, leaving 10 bases unmatched. Germline-derived CDR1 and CDR2 are SGHTA and FQGTGA. The CDR3 nucleotides are TGTGCCAGCAGCTTAAGAATGACAGGGGACGGCGATGAGCAGTTCTTC. Translating it yields CASSLRMTGDGDEQFF.

J is TRBJ1-5 and V is TRBV6-5, with 8 bases lining up with TRBD1. CDR1 is MNHEY and CDR2 is SVGAGI in the germline V gene. This CDR3 contains 13 residues. Germline trimming cut 9 bases from V and 6 bases from J; bases unmatched to any gene: 7. The CDR3 sequence is CASETGAGQPQHF. The CDR3 region has the DNA TGTGCCAGTGAGACAGGGGCAGGTCAGCCCCAGCATTTT.

The chain is built from TRBV28 and TRBJ1-2, with 8 bases aligning to TRBD1. V lost 5 bases and J lost 6; bases outside the gene matches: 11. There are 15 residues in the CDR3. Germline loops: CDR1 MDHEN, CDR2 SYDVKM. In DNA, the CDR3 is TGTGCCAGCAGTCTCCCCCAGGGGGCGGTTGATGGCTACACCTTC. Translated, it gives CASSLPQGAVDGYTF.

V and J are TRBV5-1 and TRBJ1-3, with TRBD1 matching 8 bases. V shed 0 bases, J shed 1 base, and the junction held 6 bases outside the gene matches. The germline gives CDR1 SGHRS, CDR2 YFSETQ. The CDR3 length is 17 residues. The CDR3 DNA is TGCGCCAGCAGCTTGGATGGGACAGGCCCTTCTGGAAACACCATATATTTT. Its protein product is CASSLDGTGPSGNTIYF.

The chain is built from TRBV2 and TRBJ2-7, with a tentative D call TRBD1 (6 bases). The germline CDR1 and CDR2 sequences are SNHLY and FYNNEI. Trimming took 6 bases from V and 1 from J, leaving 7 bases between them. The length of the CDR3 is 12 residues. This chain's CDR3 is CASSGQSYEQYF. CDR3 in DNA: TGTGCCAGCAGCGGACAGTCCTACGAGCAGTACTTC.

This chain links TRBV29-1 with TRBJ1-1; weak D call: TRBD1 (5 bases). The length of the CDR3 is 14 residues. The germline CDR1 and CDR2 sequences are SQVTM and ANQGSEA. Trimming left V 6 bases short and J 3 bases short, with 17 bases between. CDR3 sequence reads: CSVMIQAADTEAFF. For the CDR3, the DNA is TGCAGCGTGATGATACAGGCCGCGGACACTGAAGCTTTCTTT.

In this sample, this clone turned up many times. The chain links TRBV4-2 to TRBJ1-4, with D possibly being TRBD1 (5 bases). This CDR3 spans 14 amino acids. CDR1 is LGHNA and CDR2 is YNFKEQ in the germline V gene. The ends were cut back, 1 base at V and 8 bases at J, with 11 bases in the middle. CDR3 nucleotides: TGTGCCAGCAGCCAAGGGGGCGGGGGGGAAAAACTGTTTTTT. Translation: CASSQGGGGEKLFF.

This chain uses TRBV9 with TRBJ2-3, with 10 bases fitting TRBD2. Germline V gene lookup returns CDR1 SGDLS and CDR2 YYNGEE. The CDR3 length is 17 residues. Germline trimming cut 2 bases from V and 6 bases from J; bases unmatched to any gene: 12. CDR3 sequence reads: CASSVHGTSALFDTQYF. The CDR3 nucleotides are TGTGCCAGCAGCGTCCACGGGACTAGCGCCCTGTTCGATACGCAGTATTTT.

The chain employs TRBV11-2 and TRBJ2-7, with TRBD1 matching over 7 bases. This CDR3 spans 14 amino acids. The trim removed 3 bases at V and 4 bases at J, leaving 6 bases unmatched. The germline gives CDR1 SGHAT, CDR2 FQNNGV. The chain's CDR3 is CASSLGQGVYEQYF. In DNA, the CDR3 is TGTGCCAGCAGCTTGGGGCAGGGGGTTTACGAGCAGTACTTC.

A remark on this clone: The same CDR3 arises from other DNA sequences in this sample as well. The chain links TRBV9 to TRBJ1-2; maybe TRBD1 (5 bases). This CDR3 contains 13 residues. Germline loops: CDR1 SGDLS, CDR2 YYNGEE. V was trimmed by 2 bases and J by 2 bases, leaving 7 bases between them. CDR3 loop: CASSVDSNYGYTF. CDR3 in DNA: TGTGCCAGCAGCGTCGACAGCAACTATGGCTACACCTTC.

The chain is built from TRBV7-2 and TRBJ2-7, with TRBD2 as a possible D gene (5 bases). From germline, CDR1 is SGHTA and CDR2 FQGNSA. Trimming removed 5 bases at V and 0 bases at J, with 14 bases between. This CDR3 has 15 amino acids. The CDR3 spells CASSITRVSSYEQYF. In DNA form, the CDR3 reads TGTGCCAGCAGCATTACGCGGGTTAGCTCCTACGAGCAGTACTTC.

This clone appeared a few times. This chain links TRBV6-5 with TRBJ2-1, with TRBD2 as a possible D gene (7 bases). V was cut by 7 bases and J by 2 bases, with 12 bases left in between. CDR1 is MNHEY, CDR2 SVGAGI, per germline. The CDR3 contains 14 residues. The CDR3: CASTTGGAYNEQFF. CDR3 nucleotides: TGTGCCAGCACCACGGGGGGCGCCTACAATGAGCAGTTCTTC.

The chain uses TRBV7-2 and TRBJ2-2; TRBD2 is a possible D gene (6 bases). The CDR3 consists of 16 residues. The ends were cut back, 1 base at V and 1 base at J, with 10 bases in the middle. The germline CDR1 and CDR2 sequences are SGHTA and FQGNSA. CDR3 in amino acids: CASSLVGGMNTGELFF. The CDR3 region has the DNA TGTGCCAGCAGCTTAGTTGGAGGGATGAACACCGGGGAGCTGTTTTTT. The full variable domain, with the rest looked up from reference TRBV7-2 and TRBJ2-2, is GAGVSQSPSNKVTEKGKDVELRCDPISGHTALYWYRQSLGQGLEFLIYFQGNSAPDKSGLPSDRFSAERTGGSVSTLTIQRTQQEDSAVYLCASSLVGGMNTGELFFGEGSRLTVL.

The chain recombines TRBV7-2 with TRBJ2-5; 8 bases fit TRBD2. J was trimmed by 1 base and V by 4 bases; bases with no gene match: 2. This CDR3 contains 14 residues. Germline assignment: CDR1 SGHTA and CDR2 FQGNSA. The CDR3 loop reads CASSYSGVQETQYF. The DNA for the CDR3 is TGTGCCAGCAGCTATAGCGGGGTCCAAGAGACCCAGTACTTC.

The chain carries TRBV10-3 and TRBJ2-5; 9 bases align to TRBD2. The CDR3 has 16 amino acids. J lost 1 base, V lost 0 bases, and 3 bases had no gene match. The germline CDR1 and CDR2 sequences are ENHRY and SYGVKD. The CDR3 reads CAISESVAGVQETQYF. In nucleotides, the CDR3 is TGTGCCATCAGTGAGTCTGTAGCGGGGGTCCAAGAGACCCAGTACTTC.

V is TRBV7-9 and J is TRBJ1-3; D unresolved. V lost 7 bases and J lost 2, with 15 bases in between. Germline V gene sequence: CDR1 SEHNR, CDR2 FQNEAQ (reference sequence). The CDR3 is 15 residues long. The CDR3 loop is CASTSGGIPGNTIYF. The CDR3 coding sequence is TGTGCCAGCACCTCGGGAGGCATACCTGGAAACACCATATATTTT. Complete variable domain (other parts from reference TRBV7-9 and TRBJ1-3): DTGVSQNPRHKITKRGQNVTFRCDPISEHNRLYWYRQTLGQGPEFLTYFQNEAQLEKSRLLSDRFSAERPKGSFSTLEIQRTEQGDSAMYLCASTSGGIPGNTIYFGEGSWLTVV.

A few counts support this clone. V and J are TRBV10-1 and TRBJ1-5, with D possibly being TRBD1 (5 bases). CDR3 length equals 16 residues. Germline assignment: CDR1 WNHNN and CDR2 SYGVQD (reference sequence). V lost 0 bases, J lost 2 bases, and 11 bases lay in between. Written as DNA, the CDR3 is TGCGCCAGCAGTGAGTCTAAGGGGTGGCGCAATCAGCCCCAGCATTTT. Translated, it gives CASSESKGWRNQPQHF.